These 26 T cell receptor beta chains originate from one sample sequenced in a study of spatial heterogeneity in lung cancer. TCRdb analysed the 5' RACE reads with MiXCR anew, one entry per CDR3 protein. Here the sample spans tens of thousands of distinct CDR3 sequences, roughly 5.8% being singletons. The sample's time point: sample taken at primary tumor resection. Frozen PBMC, nontumor lung or tumor provided whole RNA, which was sequenced unsorted. This specimen was PBMCs, taken at surgery. The receptors were sampled from a male donor with early-stage non-small cell lung cancer.

This clonotype was observed at least ten times. The chain recombines TRBV6-5 with TRBJ1-3; maybe TRBD1 (5 bases). The CDR3 totals 17 residues. Trimming took off 2 bases at V and 0 bases at J, with 14 bases between the two ends. The germline V gene encodes CDR1 MNHEY and CDR2 SVGAGI. The CDR3, as DNA: TGTGCCAGCAGTTACAGTAGGCAGGGCCTCTCTGGAAACACCATATATTTT. This translates into CASSYSRQGLSGNTIYF.

At least ten counts were recorded for this clonotype. V and J are TRBV18 and TRBJ2-5; D remains unclear. Germline V gives CDR1 KGHSH, CDR2 LQKENI. V was pared by 3 bases and J by 7 bases, with 6 bases between. This CDR3 contains 11 residues. CDR3 sequence: CASSPSRTQYF. CDR3 coding DNA: TGTGCCAGCTCACCGTCACGGACCCAGTACTTC.

The chain carries TRBV3-1 and TRBJ2-1; D remains unclear. The CDR3 sequence is 14 residues long. Germline CDR1 LGHDT, CDR2 YNNKEL (reference sequence). V was cut by 0 bases and J by 4 bases, with 7 bases left in between. CDR3 coding DNA: TGTGCCAGCAGCCAAGATGGCGGTTACAATGAGCAGTTCTTC. It translates to CASSQDGGYNEQFF.

Ten or more counts support this clonotype. This rearrangement joins TRBV3-1 to TRBJ2-2, with 7 bases that match TRBD1. The CDR3 runs 16 residues. Germline CDR1 LGHDT, CDR2 YNNKEL (reference sequence). V shed 0 bases, J shed 4 bases, and the junction held 5 bases outside the gene matches. This CDR3 is CASSQEGGAVTGELFF. As DNA, the CDR3 is TGTGCCAGCAGCCAAGAAGGGGGCGCTGTCACCGGGGAGCTGTTTTTT.

This clonotype has a handful of counts. As DNA, the CDR3 is TGTGCCAGCAGCCAAGTGGGAACAGGGCCGAGCCTCTATGGCTACACCTTC. Protein: CASSQVGTGPSLYGYTF. The chain joins TRBV14 to TRBJ1-2; perhaps TRBD1 as D (6 bases). The CDR3 sequence is 17 residues long. Trimming cost V 1 base and J 4 bases, with 19 bases left between them. From germline, CDR1 is SGHDN and CDR2 FVKESK.

This clonotype appeared many times. The chain combines TRBV12-3 or TRBV12-4 with TRBJ2-7, with 9 bases matching TRBD1. Trimming cost V 6 bases and J 1 base; bases outside gene matches: 7. CDR3 length: 15 residues. CDR3 loop: CASRTPGQGSYEQYF. CDR3 DNA sequence: TGTGCCAGCAGGACCCCGGGACAGGGTTCCTACGAGCAGTACTTC.

This clonotype showed up just a few times. The gene calls are TRBV3-1 and TRBJ1-2; D unclear. This CDR3 is built from 14 residues. The ends were cut back, 1 base at V and 3 bases at J, with 9 bases in the middle. Germline V gives CDR1 LGHDT, CDR2 YNNKEL (reference sequence). CDR3 loop: CASSQGVRDYGYTF. CDR3 sequence (DNA): TGTGCCAGCAGCCAAGGGGTACGGGACTATGGCTACACCTTC.

At least ten counts were recorded for this clonotype. The chain couples TRBV6-8 to TRBJ2-5, with TRBD1 as a possible D gene (6 bases). CDR1 is MNHGY and CDR2 is SAAAGT in the germline V gene. Trimming took 6 bases from V and 0 from J, leaving 8 bases between them. This CDR3 contains 13 residues. CDR3 region: CASSRDNQETQYF. In DNA, the CDR3 is TGTGCCAGCAGCCGGGACAACCAAGAGACCCAGTACTTC.

CDR3: CASSLYAGGTDTQYF. Here the CDR3 DNA reads TGTGCCAGCAGTTTATATGCGGGGGGCACAGATACGCAGTATTTT. The chain employs TRBV28 and TRBJ2-3; 7 bases match TRBD2. The CDR3 runs 15 residues. Germline V lookup: CDR1 MDHEN, CDR2 SYDVKM. V lost 1 base, J lost 1 base, and 2 bases stayed unmatched.

This clonotype has a handful of counts. This chain connects TRBV18 to TRBJ1-1; D ambiguous. The CDR3 covers 14 residues. Per germline, CDR1 KGHSH and CDR2 LQKENI. Trimming took 3 bases from V and 0 from J, leaving 8 bases between them. CDR3 protein: CASSPLQVNTEAFF. CDR3 coding DNA: TGTGCCAGCTCACCGCTACAAGTGAACACTGAAGCTTTCTTT.

V is TRBV4-2 and J is TRBJ2-3, with no clear D. CDR1 is LGHNA, CDR2 YNFKEQ, per germline. V was clipped by 4 bases and J by 2 bases, with 19 bases between them. The CDR3 has 17 amino acids. The DNA for the CDR3 is TGTGCCAGCAGCCCCCAGCCAGGACGAGCAATCACAGATACGCAGTATTTT. It encodes CASSPQPGRAITDTQYF.

This clonotype was picked up many times. The chain joins TRBV7-3 to TRBJ2-7; D uncertain. The V end was cut by 6 bases, the J end by 3 bases, with 15 bases between. The CDR3 sequence is 14 residues long. The germline gives CDR1 SGHTA, CDR2 FQGTGA. CDR3 amino acids: CASRSNPPGYEQYF. DNA of the CDR3: TGTGCCAGCAGGTCTAACCCCCCCGGCTACGAGCAGTACTTC.

This clonotype has ten or more counts. The chain has TRBV20-1 and TRBJ2-7, with 8 bases fitting TRBD1. Germline V lookup: CDR1 DFQATT, CDR2 SNEGSKA (reference sequence). The CDR3 is 14 amino acids. Trimming took 0 bases from V and 5 from J; bases not matched to a gene: 6. DNA for the CDR3: TGCAGTGCTAGAGACCTCAGGGGGCTGGACGAGCAGTACTTC. This encodes CSARDLRGLDEQYF.

This clonotype showed up many times. The J gene is TRBJ2-7, the V gene TRBV25-1; 7 nucleotides line up with TRBD1. Germline CDR1 and CDR2: MGHDK and SYGVNS. J lost 6 bases, V lost 5 bases, and 4 bases had no gene match. This CDR3 contains 12 residues. The CDR3 reads CASSPQGREQYF. The CDR3 nucleotides read TGTGCCAGCAGTCCACAGGGGCGCGAGCAGTACTTC.

The table lists this clonotype with many counts. This rearrangement joins TRBV24-1 to TRBJ1-5; D unresolved. V was cut by 4 bases and J by 9 bases, with 12 bases left in between. CDR1 is KGHDR, CDR2 SFDVKD, per germline. There are 13 residues in the CDR3. CDR3 bases: TGTGCCACCAGTGACTCTGACCTGGGGCCCCAGCATTTT. Its protein product is CATSDSDLGPQHF.

This clonotype was detected many times. The V and J genes are TRBV7-8 and TRBJ2-1; D is undetermined. Trimming removed 3 bases from V and 9 bases from J, with 9 bases in between. The CDR3 extends over 12 amino acids. Germline CDR1 is SGHVS and CDR2 is FQNEAQ. The CDR3 sequence: CASSLGWIEQFF. In nucleotides, the CDR3 is TGTGCCAGCAGCTTGGGTTGGATTGAGCAGTTCTTC.

This rearrangement joins TRBV18 to TRBJ1-1, with D uncertain. Between the trimmed V and J ends, which lost 3 bases and 3 bases, there was a span of 11 bases. The CDR3 loop spans 14 amino acids. Germline V gives CDR1 KGHSH, CDR2 LQKENI. CDR3 loop: CASSPQGLYTEAFF. CDR3 DNA sequence: TGTGCCAGCTCACCCCAAGGGCTGTACACTGAAGCTTTCTTT.

This clonotype was counted ten times or more. This chain joins TRBV3-1 and TRBJ2-7, with 10 bases identical to TRBD1. This CDR3 comprises 15 residues. Per the germline V gene, CDR1 is LGHDT and CDR2 is YNNKEL (reference sequence). The trim removed 3 bases at V and 3 bases at J, leaving 5 bases unmatched. The CDR3 is CASSHPTGGFYEQYF. DNA for the CDR3: TGTGCCAGCAGCCACCCGACAGGGGGCTTCTACGAGCAGTACTTC.

Ten or more counts support this clonotype. Here the CDR3 DNA reads TGTGCCAGCAGTTCCCTCCCTACAGGGGGCAACACGCAGTATTTT. Translating gives CASSSLPTGGNTQYF. The rearrangement uses TRBV7-6 and TRBJ2-3; 9 bases are shared with TRBD1. The CDR3 totals 15 residues. CDR1 is SGHVS and CDR2 is FNYEAQ in the germline V gene. With V trimmed by 6 bases and J by 9 bases, 13 bases remained unmatched.

This clonotype was seen at least ten times. This chain links TRBV5-1 with TRBJ1-2, with TRBD1 matching over 8 bases. Per the germline V gene, CDR1 is SGHRS and CDR2 is YFSETQ. The junction had 8 bases not matched to a gene; V was cut back by 0 bases and J by 4 bases. The CDR3 runs 16 residues. CDR3 region: CASSLEPTGVGYGYTF. The CDR3 DNA reads TGCGCCAGCAGCTTGGAGCCGACAGGGGTCGGCTATGGCTACACCTTC.

At least ten counts were recorded for this clonotype. V is TRBV2 and J is TRBJ2-5, with 13 bases aligning to TRBD2. Germline V CDR1 and CDR2: SNHLY, FYNNEI. V lost 7 bases to trimming and J lost 3 bases; unmatched junction nucleotides: 5. There are 15 residues in the CDR3. The CDR3 region is CASNGGLAGEETQYF. DNA for the CDR3: TGTGCCAGCAACGGCGGACTAGCGGGGGAAGAGACCCAGTACTTC.

This clonotype was seen at least ten times. The chain recombines TRBV5-1 with TRBJ1-2, with D possibly being TRBD1 (6 bases). The ends were cut back, 0 bases at V and 6 bases at J, with 15 bases in the middle. The germline gives CDR1 SGHRS, CDR2 YFSETQ. The CDR3 is 15 amino acids. This CDR3 reads CASSLEGGSSDGYTF. CDR3 coding DNA: TGCGCCAGCAGCTTGGAGGGGGGATCCTCAGATGGCTACACCTTC.

This clonotype was recorded a few times. The V and J genes are TRBV7-2 and TRBJ2-7; 7 bases are a match to TRBD2. Looked up from germline, CDR1 is SGHTA and CDR2 is FQGNSA. This CDR3 is 15 amino acids long. Trimming at V came to 5 bases and at J to 2 bases, leaving 9 bases not matched to a gene. CDR3 protein: CASSPPGTMPYEQYF. The CDR3 nucleotides are TGTGCCAGCAGCCCCCCCGGGACTATGCCCTACGAGCAGTACTTC.

Points on this clonotype: This may arise from a read error, as a much more abundant clone is one base away. The chain has TRBV6-5 and TRBJ1-1; D remains unclear. Germline V gene lookup returns CDR1 MNHEY and CDR2 SVGAGI. Trimming shortened V by 2 bases and J by 5 bases, and 15 bases separated the two germline ends. The CDR3 covers 15 residues. This CDR3 reads CASSYPGGMETEAFF. The CDR3 DNA is TGTGCCAGCAGTTACCCTGGTGGAATGGAGACTGAAGCTTTCTTT.

The sample holds many counts of this clonotype. The V and J genes are TRBV12-3 or TRBV12-4 and TRBJ1-1, with 9 bases lining up with TRBD1. The CDR3 is 14 residues long. V lost 5 bases, J lost 4 bases, and 5 bases stayed unmatched. CDR3 sequence reads: CASSPQGASTEAFF. CDR3 in DNA: TGTGCCAGCAGTCCACAGGGGGCGAGCACTGAAGCTTTCTTT.

This clonotype was recorded at least ten times. The V gene is TRBV20-1, the J gene TRBJ2-7; 7 nucleotides line up with TRBD1. The CDR3 has 14 residues. Germline values: CDR1 DFQATT, CDR2 SNEGSKA (reference sequence). V trimming: 0 bases; J trimming: 3 bases; junction bases outside the gene matches: 5. CDR3 region: CSARDRTGYYEQYF. The CDR3 DNA reads as TGCAGTGCTAGAGATAGGACAGGATACTACGAGCAGTACTTC.